Below are 10 T cell receptor beta chains sequenced from a single sample in a study of neurological immune-mediated disorders. TCRdb reprocessed the 5' RACE reads with MiXCR, giving one entry per CDR3 protein. The repertoire includes 65,000 to 80,000 distinct CDR3 sequences, 4.5% to 5.5% of them detected once, and 2.2% sits in the top ten. Sequencing was performed on PBMCs. These receptors were taken from a woman in her seventies with multiple sclerosis.

This clonotype was recorded many times. The chain has TRBV12-3 or TRBV12-4 and TRBJ1-5; 8 positions match TRBD1. The V segment lost 7 bases and the J segment 3 bases; nucleotides outside the gene matches: 5. CDR3 length equals 14 residues. CDR3 in DNA: TGTGCCAGCACCCTGGGACAGGCCAATCAGCCCCAGCATTTT. Its translation is CASTLGQANQPQHF.

This clonotype was found many times. The chain employs TRBV7-6 and TRBJ2-2, with D uncertain. The CDR3 is 11 amino acids. V lost 0 bases, J lost 7 bases, and 0 bases lay in between. Looked up from germline, CDR1 is SGHVS and CDR2 is FNYEAQ. CDR3 in DNA: TGTGCCAGCAGCTTAGCCGGGGAGCTGTTTTTT. Its protein is CASSLAGELFF.

This clonotype was detected ten times or more. The chain recombines TRBV5-1 with TRBJ1-5; D not resolved. V was clipped by 0 bases and J by 2 bases, with 6 bases between them. Germline V CDR1 and CDR2: SGHRS, YFSETQ. CDR3 length equals 14 residues. In nucleotides, the CDR3 is TGCGCCAGCAGCTTGGGTGAGGGCAATCAGCCCCAGCATTTT. Translating it yields CASSLGEGNQPQHF.

This clonotype was found many times. The genes are TRBV5-1 and TRBJ2-5; 7 bases match TRBD2. V dropped 0 bases and J dropped 4; count of bases not matched to a gene: 3. Germline CDR1 SGHRS, CDR2 YFSETQ. The CDR3 consists of 14 residues. The CDR3 region is CASSLEGGVETQYF. In nucleotides, the CDR3 is TGCGCCAGCAGCTTGGAGGGAGGGGTAGAGACCCAGTACTTC.

Ten or more counts support this clonotype. V is TRBV11-2 and J is TRBJ1-3; no firm D call. CDR3 length: 12 amino acids. Between the trimmed V and J ends, which lost 5 bases and 4 bases, there was a span of 6 bases. Germline lookup yields CDR1 SGHAT and CDR2 FQNNGV. The CDR3 spells CASSQYGNTIYF. For the CDR3, the DNA is TGTGCCAGCAGCCAGTACGGAAACACCATATATTTT.

This clonotype has a handful of counts. This sequence joins TRBV20-1 and TRBJ2-3; unclear D gene. The CDR3 spans 13 residues. Germline loops: CDR1 DFQATT, CDR2 SNEGSKA (reference sequence). V dropped 3 bases and J dropped 1 base, with 8 bases sitting between them. This chain's CDR3 is CSASKGGTDTQYF. The CDR3 DNA follows: TGCAGTGCTAGTAAGGGCGGCACAGATACGCAGTATTTT.

This clonotype was detected ten times or more. The chain is built from TRBV20-1 and TRBJ2-3; a possible D gene is TRBD2 (6 bases). Germline V gives CDR1 DFQATT, CDR2 SNEGSKA (reference sequence). This CDR3 comprises 12 residues. The V and J ends lost 8 bases and 0 bases respectively, with 9 bases between them. CDR3 protein: CSTRGSTDTQYF. In DNA, the CDR3 is TGCAGTACCCGGGGGAGCACAGATACGCAGTATTTT.

The rearrangement joins TRBV6-5 to TRBJ1-2; D might be TRBD1 (6 bases). V lost 6 bases and J 4 bases, leaving 15 bases between the germline ends. The germline V gene encodes CDR1 MNHEY and CDR2 SVGAGI. CDR3 size: 14 residues. For the CDR3, the DNA is TGTGCCAGCAGGGAACAGGGAAGGGGCTATGGCTACACCTTC. As protein: CASREQGRGYGYTF.

This clonotype occurred many times. The V call is TRBV20-1, the J call TRBJ1-5; no firm D call. With 0 bases removed from V and 0 bases from J, the gap between germline ends came to 9 bases. This CDR3 region has 15 residues. Germline V gene data show CDR1 as DFQATT and CDR2 as SNEGSKA (reference sequence). The CDR3 spells CSARDGVFSNQPQHF. CDR3 sequence (DNA): TGCAGTGCTAGAGATGGGGTCTTTAGCAATCAGCCCCAGCATTTT.

There are many counts of this clonotype. This rearrangement joins TRBV6-2 or TRBV6-3 to TRBJ2-1; D is undetermined. The CDR3 totals 16 residues. V was cut by 7 bases and J by 5 bases, with 21 bases left in between. CDR1 and CDR2 from the germline V gene are MNHEY and SVGEGT. CDR3 bases: TGTGCCAGCACCTTTTCCCTCTACACCGCAAACAATGAGCAGTTCTTC. Protein product: CASTFSLYTANNEQFF.